The entry below describes one TCR beta chain. The sample belongs to a study of blood T cell repertoires in COVID-19. The study assigned cohorts using participant-reported clinical history. Recovered status applied to Cohort 3 donors who had two consecutive negative PCRs. It also applied to those with clearance or with symptom resolution. The method was immunoSEQ multiplex PCR; TCRdb's version includes in-frame clones alone and lacks a portion of them. The data hold around 450,000 clones, with roughly 90% observed a single time. CDR1 is MDHEN and CDR2 is SYDVKM in the germline V gene. Trimming took 4 bases from V and 0 from J, leaving 6 bases between them. The CDR3 sequence is 13 residues long.

Sequences were obtained from PBMCs or T cells enriched from blood (not recorded which). The receptor's source is a young woman who had recovered from COVID-19. The chain has TRBV28 and TRBJ1-1, with D uncertain. The CDR3 here is CASSSLMNTEAFF. CDR3 bases: TGTGCCAGCAGTTCCCTTATGAACACTGAAGCTTTCTTT.